The rows below give T cell receptor beta chains drawn from one sample of a study of CD8+CD57+ T cells in acquired aplastic anemia. TCRdb fed the reads into MiXCR, producing one record per CDR3 protein. The data show 150,000 or so distinct CDR3 sequences, approximately 52% seen once. The sequencing input was sorted CD4+, CD8+, or CD8+CD57+ T cells (not recorded which) from PBMCs. The source is a human donor with aplastic anemia. CDR3s include the opening cysteine and the closing phenylalanine or tryptophan. Fields, in order: V gene, J gene, clone size, D gene, CDR3 protein, CDR3 DNA. The D gene is left open where the match is weak. Expanded clones are given a class, and other clones once, few, many or no size at all.

TRBV7-9,TRBJ2-7,.,TRBD2,CASSAPGGRHYEQYF,TGTGCCAGCAGCGCCCCGGGAGGCCGCCACTACGAGCAGTACTTC
TRBV5-1,TRBJ2-1,.,TRBD2,CASSVEASGGYYNEQFF,TGCGCCAGCAGCGTTGAGGCTAGCGGGGGGTACTACAATGAGCAGTTCTTC
TRBV20-1,TRBJ2-5,.,TRBD1,CSARRGQGEETQYF,TGCAGTGCTCGGCGGGGACAGGGAGAAGAGACCCAGTACTTC
TRBV20-1,TRBJ1-2,.,TRBD1,CSARIGGGYGYTF,TGCAGTGCTAGAATAGGGGGCGGCTATGGCTACACCTTC
TRBV5-8,TRBJ1-4,many,.,CASSLGWTTANEKLFF,TGTGCCAGCAGCTTGGGGTGGACAACCGCTAATGAAAAACTGTTTTTT
TRBV20-1,TRBJ2-5,.,.,CSARWGQETQYF,TGCAGTGCTAGGTGGGGTCAAGAGACCCAGTACTTC
TRBV4-3,TRBJ1-4,many,TRBD1,CASSPERQGAGANEKLFF,TGCGCCAGCAGCCCGGAGAGGCAGGGGGCGGGGGCTAATGAAAAACTGTTTTTT
TRBV27,TRBJ1-6,once,TRBD1,CASSLSQGAHNSPLHF,TGTGCCAGCAGTTTATCACAGGGGGCGCATAATTCACCTCTCCACTTT
TRBV20-1,TRBJ1-5,few,TRBD1,CSALAPDRENQPQHF,TGCAGTGCTTTGGCCCCGGACAGGGAGAATCAGCCCCAGCATTTT
TRBV9,TRBJ2-7,many,.,CASSVAEGRYEQYF,TGTGCCAGCAGCGTAGCTGAGGGGCGCTACGAGCAGTACTTC
TRBV5-1,TRBJ1-2,many,.,CASSLNGRYGYTF,TGCGCCAGCAGCTTGAACGGGCGTTATGGCTACACCTTC
TRBV10-3,TRBJ2-7,.,.,CAISDNLSEQYF,TGTGCCATCAGCGACAATCTCTCCGAGCAGTACTTC
TRBV27,TRBJ2-1,few,.,CASRYSTSYNEQFF,TGTGCCAGCAGATACTCGACTAGTTACAATGAGCAGTTCTTC